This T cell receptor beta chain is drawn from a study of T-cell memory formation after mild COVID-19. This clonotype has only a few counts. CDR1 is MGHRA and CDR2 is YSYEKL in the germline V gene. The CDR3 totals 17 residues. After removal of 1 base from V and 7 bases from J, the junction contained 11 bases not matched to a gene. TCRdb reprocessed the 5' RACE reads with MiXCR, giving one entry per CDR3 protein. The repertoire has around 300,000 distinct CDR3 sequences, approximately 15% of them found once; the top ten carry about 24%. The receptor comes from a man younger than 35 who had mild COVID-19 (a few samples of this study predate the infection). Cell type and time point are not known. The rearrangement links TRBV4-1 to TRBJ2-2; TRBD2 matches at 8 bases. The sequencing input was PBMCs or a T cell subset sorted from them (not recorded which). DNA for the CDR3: TGCGCCAGCAGCCAAGTTGGGCTAGCGGGTAGTAACGGGGAGCTGTTTTTT. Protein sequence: CASSQVGLAGSNGELFF.